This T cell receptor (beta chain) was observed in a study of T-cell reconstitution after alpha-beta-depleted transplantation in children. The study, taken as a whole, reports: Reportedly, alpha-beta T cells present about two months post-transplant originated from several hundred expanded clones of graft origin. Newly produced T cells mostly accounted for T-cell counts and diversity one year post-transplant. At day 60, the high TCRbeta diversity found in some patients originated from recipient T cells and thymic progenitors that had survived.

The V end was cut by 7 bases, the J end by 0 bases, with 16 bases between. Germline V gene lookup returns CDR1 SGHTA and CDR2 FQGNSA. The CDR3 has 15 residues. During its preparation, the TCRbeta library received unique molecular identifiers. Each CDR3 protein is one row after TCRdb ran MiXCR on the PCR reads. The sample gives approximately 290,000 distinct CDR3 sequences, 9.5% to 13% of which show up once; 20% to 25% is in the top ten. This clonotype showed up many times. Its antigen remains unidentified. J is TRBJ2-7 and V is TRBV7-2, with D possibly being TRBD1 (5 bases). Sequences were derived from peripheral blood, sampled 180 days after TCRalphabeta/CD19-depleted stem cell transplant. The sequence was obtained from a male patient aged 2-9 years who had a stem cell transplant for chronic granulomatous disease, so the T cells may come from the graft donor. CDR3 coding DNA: TGTGCCAGCACCAAATTAGGGGATAGCTCCTACGAGCAGTACTTC. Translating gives CASTKLGDSSYEQYF.